This TCR beta chain came from a study of cytomegalovirus exposure and HLA in healthy donors. The count of this clone is one. No antigen is known for it. The CDR3 has 14 residues. After removal of 5 bases from V and 4 bases from J, the junction contained 6 bases not matched to a gene. CDR1 and CDR2 from the germline V gene are MNHEY and SVGAGI. Study-level points and caveats: TRBV6-2, TRBV6-3 and some other V segments were excluded as indistinguishable. The study labeled approximately 150 TCR beta chains cytomegalovirus-associated.

In the PCR, 60 Vbeta and 13 Jbeta primers were used. Profiling relied on immunoSEQ multiplex PCR, and the TCRdb table lists in-frame clones only, not all of them. The sample includes about 240,000 clones, approximately 82% seen only once; the top ten take around 8.6%. What was sequenced was PBMCs. V and J are TRBV6-5 and TRBJ2-7, with 9 bases matching TRBD1. The TCR sequence derives from an older woman in good health and CMV-seropositive. The DNA for the CDR3 is TGTGCCAGCAGTACCTACAGGGGGCGGTACGAGCAGTACTTC. It is translated as CASSTYRGRYEQYF.